This entry describes one T cell receptor (beta chain). Its specificity is unknown. This sample was taken from a study of Ad26.COV2.S vaccination and SARS-CoV-2 variants. At the level of the study: The vaccine Ad26.COV2.S was put into the muscle once, or twice with 56 days between.

Measured with immunoSEQ multiplex PCR; TCRdb has only the in-frame clones, and not every one. The sample yields about 400,000 clones, about 88% seen once. Treatment given: about 20 received Ad26.COV2.S at low or high dose, single or two shots; about five received placebo; per-sample allocation not given. Repertoires come from day 63 after the first vaccine or placebo injection. The shot given was an Ad26 vector that makes Wuhan-strain SARS-CoV-2 spike. General study points: Analyses that measured TCR breadth and depth may have underestimated total T cell responses.

Germline loops: CDR1 SNHLY, CDR2 FYNNEI. After removal of 1 base from V and 7 bases from J, the junction contained 4 bases not matched to a gene. The CDR3 is 15 residues long. The chain is built from TRBV2 and TRBJ2-1; 10 bases match TRBD1. The receptor's source is a person between 18 and 65 years old who received the Ad26.COV2.S COVID-19 vaccine or a placebo. This specimen consisted of peripheral blood, obtained in a trial of Ad26.COV2.S vaccine versus placebo. CDR3: CASSEGTGGWNEQFF. The CDR3 DNA follows: TGTGCCAGCAGTGAAGGGACAGGGGGATGGAATGAGCAGTTCTTC.